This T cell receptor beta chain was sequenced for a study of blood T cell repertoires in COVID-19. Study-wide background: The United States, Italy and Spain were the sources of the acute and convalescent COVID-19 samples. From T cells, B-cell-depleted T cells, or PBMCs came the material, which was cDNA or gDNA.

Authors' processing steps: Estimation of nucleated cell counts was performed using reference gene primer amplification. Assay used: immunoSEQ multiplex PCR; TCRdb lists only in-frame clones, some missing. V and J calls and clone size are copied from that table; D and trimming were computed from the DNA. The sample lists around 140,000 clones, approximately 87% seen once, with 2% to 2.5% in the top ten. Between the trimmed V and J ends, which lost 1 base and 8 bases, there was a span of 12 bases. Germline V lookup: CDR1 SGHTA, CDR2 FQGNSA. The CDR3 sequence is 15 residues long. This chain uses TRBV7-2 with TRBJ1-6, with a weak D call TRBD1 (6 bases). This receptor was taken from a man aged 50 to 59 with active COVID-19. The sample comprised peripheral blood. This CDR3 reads CASSLGGGPDSPLHF. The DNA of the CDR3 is TGTGCCAGCAGCTTAGGTGGGGGCCCGGATTCACCCCTCCACTTT.